This T cell receptor (beta chain) was sequenced during a study of cytotoxic CD8 clonotypes in ibrutinib-treated CLL. Study-level background: Patients: roughly ten relapsed/refractory, approximately 16 treatment-naive, some 18 IGHV unmutated. Treatment had run for a median 12 months, range 6 to 36, when response samples were taken.

As regards this clone: As yet, its antigen is unknown.

Germline CDR1 and CDR2: LNHDA and SQIVND (reference sequence). Trimming cost V 6 bases and J 4 bases, with 10 bases left between them. The CDR3 consists of 13 residues. Findings and caveats of the study: Clonotypes that were public were uncommon, and they contracted or stayed stable on treatment. T-cell clonality at baseline went above that of age-matched healthy donors and rose and fell with circulating CD8+ T-cell counts.

Profiled with immunoSEQ multiplex PCR; TCRdb holds only in-frame clones, not every one. The sample shows 80,000 to 95,000 clones, roughly 77% of them seen only once. This sample comprised PBMCs, obtained after 12 months of ibrutinib treatment. The TCR sequence derives from a human donor with chronic lymphocytic leukemia. The chain combines TRBV19 with TRBJ2-1; a possible D gene is TRBD1 (6 bases). The CDR3 nucleotides are TGTGCCAGTAGCCGGACAGTATACAATGAGCAGTTCTTC. Translating it yields CASSRTVYNEQFF.